The rows below give T cell receptor beta chains drawn from one sample of a study of blood T cell repertoires in COVID-19. The data were produced by immunoSEQ multiplex PCR, yet TCRdb's version contains in-frame clones alone and is incomplete. Of roughly 180,000 clones in the sample, more than 70% were seen once. Specimen: peripheral blood. All receptors derive from a woman older than 75 with active or convalescent COVID-19. CDR3s include the opening cysteine and the closing phenylalanine or tryptophan. The order of the fields is D gene, clone size, V gene, J gene, CDR3 DNA, CDR3 protein. D genes are given only for firm matches. Rows give clone size only sometimes, using once, few, many, or a class for an expanded clone.

d_call: TRBD1
clone_size: .
v_call: TRBV4-1
j_call: TRBJ1-2
cdr3_nt: TGCGCCAGCAGCCCACAGGGGCGAACTAACTATGGCTACACCTTC
cdr3_aa: CASSPQGRTNYGYTF

d_call: TRBD1
clone_size: .
v_call: TRBV5-4
j_call: TRBJ1-1
cdr3_nt: TGTGCCAGCAGCGGGGTGGGACAGAGTAACACTGAAGCTTTCTTT
cdr3_aa: CASSGVGQSNTEAFF

d_call: .
clone_size: .
v_call: TRBV30
j_call: TRBJ2-7
cdr3_nt: TGTGCCTGGAGTACTAAGGGGATCCACGAGCAGTACTTC
cdr3_aa: CAWSTKGIHEQYF

d_call: .
clone_size: .
v_call: TRBV30
j_call: TRBJ1-4
cdr3_nt: TGTGCCTGGAGGGGTAGCGGCGATGAAAAACTGTTTTTT
cdr3_aa: CAWRGSGDEKLFF

d_call: TRBD1
clone_size: .
v_call: TRBV18
j_call: TRBJ1-1
cdr3_nt: TGTGCCAGCTCACCCGGGGGGGACAGGGAGACTGAAGCTTTCTTT
cdr3_aa: CASSPGGDRETEAFF

d_call: .
clone_size: once
v_call: TRBV9
j_call: TRBJ2-3
cdr3_nt: TGTGCCAGCAGCGGGATTGGGGGCGCGAGCGCAGATACGCAGTATTTT
cdr3_aa: CASSGIGGASADTQYF

d_call: TRBD1
clone_size: .
v_call: TRBV12-5
j_call: TRBJ2-3
cdr3_nt: TGTGCTAGTGGTTTGGGAACAGGGGGCTTCGGCACAGATACGCAGTATTTT
cdr3_aa: CASGLGTGGFGTDTQYF

d_call: TRBD1
clone_size: .
v_call: TRBV28
j_call: TRBJ1-2
cdr3_nt: TGTGCCAGCAGTTTCCCCCTCGGGACAGGGACCTATGGCTACACCTTC
cdr3_aa: CASSFPLGTGTYGYTF

d_call: .
clone_size: .
v_call: TRBV2
j_call: TRBJ2-7
cdr3_nt: TGTGCCAGCTGTCTAAGCTCCTACGAGCAGTACTTC
cdr3_aa: CASCLSSYEQYF

d_call: TRBD1
clone_size: .
v_call: TRBV19
j_call: TRBJ1-2
cdr3_nt: TGTGCCAGTAGTTCACAGGGGGGGTTCCGCGGCTACACCTTC
cdr3_aa: CASSSQGGFRGYTF

d_call: .
clone_size: once
v_call: TRBV3-1/TRBV3-2
j_call: TRBJ2-5
cdr3_nt: TGTGCCAGCAGCCGGAGGACAGGAAGCGGAGGGGAGACCCAGTACTTC
cdr3_aa: CASSRRTGSGGETQYF

d_call: .
clone_size: .
v_call: TRBV5-4
j_call: TRBJ2-3
cdr3_nt: TGTGCCAGCAGCTTGGATCGGCGGGACAGCACAGATACGCAGTATTTT
cdr3_aa: CASSLDRRDSTDTQYF

d_call: TRBD1
clone_size: .
v_call: TRBV5-1
j_call: TRBJ2-3
cdr3_nt: TGCGCCAGCAGCTCCACCGTCCCGGGACAGGGGTCTACGCAGTATTTT
cdr3_aa: CASSSTVPGQGSTQYF

d_call: TRBD2
clone_size: .
v_call: TRBV5-8
j_call: TRBJ2-1
cdr3_nt: TGTGCCAGCAGCGCGGGACTAGCGGGAGTGGGTGAGCAGTTCTTC
cdr3_aa: CASSAGLAGVGEQFF

d_call: TRBD2
clone_size: .
v_call: TRBV6-5
j_call: TRBJ2-1
cdr3_nt: TGTGCCAGCAGACTTCTTGGGACTAGCGGAGGGGAGCAGTTCTTC
cdr3_aa: CASRLLGTSGGEQFF

d_call: TRBD2
clone_size: .
v_call: TRBV14
j_call: TRBJ2-2
cdr3_nt: TGTGCCAGCACTAGCGGGACCTTCACCGGGGAGCTGTTTTTT
cdr3_aa: CASTSGTFTGELFF

d_call: .
clone_size: .
v_call: TRBV5-1
j_call: TRBJ2-5
cdr3_nt: TGCGCCAGCAGCTTGTTTTCCCGGGGGGCCGAAGAGACCCAGTACTTC
cdr3_aa: CASSLFSRGAEETQYF

d_call: .
clone_size: once
v_call: TRBV19
j_call: TRBJ1-4
cdr3_nt: TGTGCCAGTAGAGATGACAGCGACCGTGGTGAAAAACTGTTTTTT
cdr3_aa: CASRDDSDRGEKLFF

d_call: .
clone_size: once
v_call: TRBV5-1
j_call: TRBJ1-1
cdr3_nt: TGCGCCAGCAGCTGGACAGTGAACACTGAAGCTTTCTTT
cdr3_aa: CASSWTVNTEAFF

d_call: TRBD1
clone_size: .
v_call: TRBV5-4
j_call: TRBJ1-5
cdr3_nt: TGTGCCAGCAGCCTAACAGGGGGCGAGGGTCAGCCCCAGCATTTT
cdr3_aa: CASSLTGGEGQPQHF

d_call: .
clone_size: .
v_call: TRBV6-5
j_call: TRBJ2-7
cdr3_nt: TGTGCCAGCCAACCGGGCCCTGGGGAGCGTTTCTTC
cdr3_aa: CASQPGPGERFF

d_call: .
clone_size: .
v_call: TRBV4-1
j_call: TRBJ1-5
cdr3_nt: TGCGCCAGCAGCCAGGGGGGATGGGGCAATCAGCCCCAGCATTTT
cdr3_aa: CASSQGGWGNQPQHF

d_call: .
clone_size: once
v_call: TRBV2
j_call: TRBJ1-4
cdr3_nt: TGTGCCAGCAGTGAAGCGCGGGGGGTTGGTGAAAAACTGTTTTTT
cdr3_aa: CASSEARGVGEKLFF

d_call: .
clone_size: .
v_call: TRBV20-1
j_call: TRBJ1-3
cdr3_nt: TGCAGTGCTAGTCAGATCTCTGGAAACACCATATATTTT
cdr3_aa: CSASQISGNTIYF

d_call: TRBD1
clone_size: few
v_call: TRBV18
j_call: TRBJ1-2
cdr3_nt: TGTGCCAGCTCACCAAAGACAGGGGATGGCTACACCTTC
cdr3_aa: CASSPKTGDGYTF

d_call: .
clone_size: .
v_call: TRBV18
j_call: TRBJ2-1
cdr3_nt: TGTGCCAGCTCACCACTCGACAGGAAACCCTCCTACAATGAGCAGTTCTTC
cdr3_aa: CASSPLDRKPSYNEQFF

d_call: .
clone_size: .
v_call: TRBV19
j_call: TRBJ1-1
cdr3_nt: TGTGCCAGTAGCCCGGGGGAGCGGCCGAACACTGAAGCTTTCTTT
cdr3_aa: CASSPGERPNTEAFF

d_call: .
clone_size: .
v_call: TRBV10-3
j_call: TRBJ1-2
cdr3_nt: TGTGCCGGACTTAGGGGCTACACCTTC
cdr3_aa: CAGLRGYTF

d_call: .
clone_size: few
v_call: TRBV10-1
j_call: TRBJ1-5
cdr3_nt: TGCGCCAGCAGTGAGTCCGGACTTCAGCCCCAGCATTTT
cdr3_aa: CASSESGLQPQHF

d_call: TRBD2
clone_size: .
v_call: TRBV6-5
j_call: TRBJ2-3
cdr3_nt: TGTGCCAGCACCTTTAGCGGGAGTGAGACAGATACGCAGTATTTT
cdr3_aa: CASTFSGSETDTQYF

d_call: TRBD1
clone_size: .
v_call: TRBV9
j_call: TRBJ1-3
cdr3_nt: TGTGCCAGCAGCGCCCAAGACAGGGGGTGGGCTGGAAACACCATATATTTT
cdr3_aa: CASSAQDRGWAGNTIYF

d_call: TRBD1
clone_size: .
v_call: TRBV19
j_call: TRBJ2-3
cdr3_nt: TGTGCCACCTCCGCTCGGGACAGGGGCACCACAGATACGCAGTATTTT
cdr3_aa: CATSARDRGTTDTQYF

d_call: .
clone_size: .
v_call: TRBV5-1
j_call: TRBJ1-2
cdr3_nt: TGCGCCAGCAGCTTCATTCAGAACTATGGCTACACCTTC
cdr3_aa: CASSFIQNYGYTF

d_call: TRBD1
clone_size: .
v_call: TRBV6-6
j_call: TRBJ1-1
cdr3_nt: TGTGCCAGCAGTAACTCCGGGACAGGGGATACTGAAGCTTTCTTT
cdr3_aa: CASSNSGTGDTEAFF

d_call: TRBD2
clone_size: few
v_call: TRBV5-1
j_call: TRBJ2-7
cdr3_nt: TGCGCCAGCAGCTTACTAGCGGGAGGGCCGAATCCCTACGAGCAGTACTTC
cdr3_aa: CASSLLAGGPNPYEQYF

d_call: TRBD2
clone_size: .
v_call: TRBV5-1
j_call: TRBJ2-5
cdr3_nt: TGCGCCAGCAGCTTGGGGCTAGCGGACCAAGAGACCCAGTACTTC
cdr3_aa: CASSLGLADQETQYF

d_call: .
clone_size: .
v_call: TRBV10-3
j_call: TRBJ2-6
cdr3_nt: TGTGCCATCAGTGAGTCCAAACTATCCTCTGGGGCCAACGTCCTGACTTTC
cdr3_aa: CAISESKLSSGANVLTF

d_call: TRBD2
clone_size: .
v_call: TRBV5-1
j_call: TRBJ2-1
cdr3_nt: TGCGCCAGCAGCCCCTCCGCTAAGGGAGGGGTTGAGCAGTTCTTC
cdr3_aa: CASSPSAKGGVEQFF

d_call: .
clone_size: .
v_call: TRBV5-1
j_call: TRBJ2-3
cdr3_nt: TGCGCCAGCAGCCCCGGGACAAGCACAGATACGCAGTATTTT
cdr3_aa: CASSPGTSTDTQYF

d_call: .
clone_size: once
v_call: TRBV2
j_call: TRBJ1-2
cdr3_nt: TGTGCCAGGGGGGGTCTTGTAGAGACGAATGGCTACACCTTC
cdr3_aa: CARGGLVETNGYTF

d_call: .
clone_size: .
v_call: TRBV18
j_call: TRBJ2-6
cdr3_nt: TGTGCCAGCTCACCAATTCGGGGGGCAAAAGGGGCCAACGTCCTGACTTTC
cdr3_aa: CASSPIRGAKGANVLTF

d_call: TRBD1
clone_size: few
v_call: TRBV3-1/TRBV3-2
j_call: TRBJ1-6
cdr3_nt: TGTGCCAGCAGCTACCGACAGGGTGGATATAATTCACCCCTCCACTTT
cdr3_aa: CASSYRQGGYNSPLHF

d_call: TRBD2
clone_size: .
v_call: TRBV4-1
j_call: TRBJ2-3
cdr3_nt: TGCGCCAGCAGCCAAGACGGACTAGCGGGAGGGTACACAGATACGCAGTATTTT
cdr3_aa: CASSQDGLAGGYTDTQYF

d_call: TRBD2
clone_size: .
v_call: TRBV13
j_call: TRBJ2-1
cdr3_nt: TGTGCCAGCAGCCGAGGACTAGCGGGAGCCTACAATGAGCAGTTCTTC
cdr3_aa: CASSRGLAGAYNEQFF

d_call: .
clone_size: .
v_call: TRBV19
j_call: TRBJ1-2
cdr3_nt: TGTGCCAGTAGTATCCGGGTTAACTATGGCTACACCTTC
cdr3_aa: CASSIRVNYGYTF